Shown below are 14 T cell receptor beta chains from a single sample sequenced in a study of T cell clones after liver transplantation. The table came from immunoSEQ multiplex PCR; TCRdb's copy has only in-frame clones and leaves some out. The repertoire has 70,000 or so clones, around 93% of them found once; the top ten carry 0.9% to 1%. Sequencing used CD4+ T cells from blood, obtained around 27 months after liver transplant. The receptors shown here come from a human patient who received a liver transplant. Some T cells may have come from the graft donor.

J is TRBJ1-1 and V is TRBV27, with D tentatively TRBD1 (6 bases). Trimming stripped 6 bases from V and 11 bases from J, with 16 bases between. The germline gives CDR1 MNHEY, CDR2 SMNVEV (reference sequence). The CDR3 extends over 12 amino acids. The CDR3, as DNA: TGTGCCAGCAGGGGGACACCCAGGGAGGCTTTCTTT. Amino acids: CASRGTPREAFF.

On this clone: In the same sample, other DNA sequences code for this CDR3. The chain carries TRBV7-9 and TRBJ1-4; 9 positions agree with TRBD1. Trimming took 5 bases from V and 8 from J; bases not matched to a gene: 6. CDR1 SEHNR and CDR2 FQNEAQ come from the germline V gene (reference sequence). This CDR3 region has 14 residues. In DNA, the CDR3 is TGTGCCAGCAGCCTACAGGGGGCAAGAGAAAAACTGTTTTTT. This translates into CASSLQGAREKLFF.

The V and J genes are TRBV7-6 and TRBJ2-2, with D tentatively TRBD2 (5 bases). The CDR3 is 16 amino acids. Trimming shortened V by 1 base and J by 5 bases, and 14 bases separated the two germline ends. Germline-derived CDR1 and CDR2 are SGHVS and FNYEAQ. The CDR3 reads CASSLDRTYKTGELFF. The CDR3 DNA follows: TGTGCCAGCAGCTTAGATAGGACTTACAAGACCGGGGAGCTGTTTTTT. Full variable domain (missing parts from reference TRBV7-6 and TRBJ2-2): GAGVSQSPRYKVTKRGQDVALRCDPISGHVSLYWYRQALGQGPEFLTYFNYEAQQDKSGLPNDRFSAERPEGSISTLTIQRTEQRDSAMYRCASSLDRTYKTGELFFGEGSRLTVL.

V and J are TRBV7-3 and TRBJ2-1; TRBD1 or TRBD2 may be the D gene (5 bases each). V lost 2 bases and J lost 0, with 11 bases in between. The CDR3 contains 16 residues. Germline lookup yields CDR1 SGHTA and CDR2 FQGTGA. CDR3 in amino acids: CASSLEGPSSYNEQFF. For the CDR3, the DNA is TGTGCCAGCAGCTTAGAGGGACCTAGCTCCTACAATGAGCAGTTCTTC.

J is TRBJ1-4 and V is TRBV5-4; TRBD1 is a possible D gene (6 bases). Germline V gives CDR1 SGHNT, CDR2 YYREEE (reference sequence). V was trimmed by 0 bases and J by 5 bases, leaving 11 bases between them. This CDR3 has 15 amino acids. The CDR3: CASSLAEGGNEKLFF. For the CDR3, the DNA is TGTGCCAGCAGCTTGGCCGAGGGGGGGAATGAAAAACTGTTTTTT. The full variable domain, with the rest looked up from reference TRBV5-4 and TRBJ1-4, is ETGVTQSPTHLIKTRGQQVTLRCSSQSGHNTVSWYQQALGQGPQFIFQYYREEENGRGNFPPRFSGLQFPNYSSELNVNALELDDSALYLCASSLAEGGNEKLFFGSGTQLSVL.

There are a few counts of this clone. V and J are TRBV5-1 and TRBJ1-5, with TRBD1 identical over 9 bases. Unmatched junction bases numbered 9, after V lost 4 bases and J lost 4 bases. This CDR3 has 16 residues. The germline gives CDR1 SGHRS, CDR2 YFSETQ. CDR3 residues: CASSVGTGSMNQPQHF. In DNA, the CDR3 is TGCGCCAGCAGCGTAGGGACAGGGTCTATGAATCAGCCCCAGCATTTT.

The rearrangement uses TRBV29-1 and TRBJ1-4; no clear D gene. V was shortened by 6 bases and J by 0 bases, with 5 bases between the two germline ends. The CDR3 length is 12 residues. Germline V gene sequence: CDR1 SQVTM, CDR2 ANQGSEA. CDR3 region: CSVRTTNEKLFF. The CDR3 DNA sequence: TGCAGCGTAAGGACAACTAATGAAAAACTGTTTTTT.

The count of this clone is one. The chain is built from TRBV7-9 and TRBJ1-4; D not resolved. Germline CDR1 reads SEHNR; CDR2 reads FQNEAQ (reference sequence). The CDR3 has 14 amino acids. CDR3: CATGEGGTNEKLFF. The CDR3 nucleotides read TGTGCTACTGGGGAGGGAGGCACTAATGAAAAACTGTTTTTT.

This chain links TRBV9 with TRBJ1-3, with D uncertain. The germline V gene has CDR1 SGDLS and CDR2 YYNGEE. V was shortened by 4 bases and J by 0 bases, with 20 bases between the two germline ends. The CDR3 has 18 amino acids. DNA for the CDR3: TGTGCCAGCAGCCCATCCCAAGGAAGGCCCCTCTCTGGAAACACCATATATTTT. Residues: CASSPSQGRPLSGNTIYF.

V usage is TRBV7-2 and J usage is TRBJ1-2, with a weak D call TRBD1 (6 bases). The CDR3 is 14 residues long. The germline V and J ends were trimmed by 5 bases and 2 bases, with 12 bases remaining between them. CDR1 SGHTA and CDR2 FQGNSA come from the germline V gene. CDR3 region: CASSPTGQNYGYTF. The CDR3 DNA reads as TGTGCCAGCAGCCCAACCGGACAGAACTATGGCTACACCTTC.

CDR3 sequence (DNA): TGTGCCAGCAATGGAGGAGGGACAGATACGCAGTATTTT. Protein sequence: CASNGGGTDTQYF. V gene TRBV27 combines with J gene TRBJ2-3; possibly TRBD2 for D (6 bases). The CDR3 is made up of 13 amino acids. Germline V gene sequence: CDR1 MNHEY, CDR2 SMNVEV (reference sequence). Trimming left V 7 bases short and J 3 bases short, with 11 bases between.

The chain has TRBV7-6 and TRBJ2-7, with 11 bases that match TRBD1. This CDR3 spans 15 amino acids. V lost 4 bases to trimming and J lost 1 base; unmatched junction nucleotides: 3. CDR1 is SGHVS and CDR2 is FNYEAQ in the germline V gene. The CDR3 sequence is CASSSGTGGSYEQYF. The CDR3 region has the DNA TGTGCCAGCAGCTCAGGGACAGGGGGTTCCTACGAGCAGTACTTC.

This chain uses TRBV9 with TRBJ2-7, with D tentatively TRBD1 or TRBD2 (6 bases each). Germline-derived CDR1 and CDR2 are SGDLS and YYNGEE. The CDR3 length is 14 residues. The V end lost 4 bases, the J end lost 2 bases, and 13 bases lay between the germline ends. Here the CDR3 reads CASSPTGATYEQYF. In DNA form, the CDR3 reads TGTGCCAGCAGCCCTACGGGGGCAACCTACGAGCAGTACTTC. The entire variable domain, with the rest obtained from reference TRBV9 and TRBJ2-7, is as follows: DSGVTQTPKHLITATGQRVTLRCSPRSGDLSVYWYQQSLDQGLQFLIQYYNGEERAKGNILERFSAQQFPDLHSELNLSSLELGDSALYFCASSPTGATYEQYFGPGTRLTVT.

This chain connects TRBV29-1 to TRBJ2-1, with D perhaps matching TRBD1 or TRBD2 (5 bases each). This CDR3 is 15 amino acids long. Trimming removed 4 bases at V and 8 bases at J, with 21 bases between. Germline CDR1 SQVTM, CDR2 ANQGSEA. The CDR3 loop reads CSVGFWQGAMDEQFF. CDR3 nucleotide sequence: TGCAGCGTTGGGTTTTGGCAGGGAGCCATGGATGAGCAGTTCTTC.